This TCR beta chain was retrieved from a study of T cells after yellow fever vaccination. Study details: Libraries from low-cell-number fractions were prepared with the SMART-Seq v4 Ultra Low Input RNA kit.

Germline V gene sequence: CDR1 MGHDK, CDR2 SYGVNS. The junction had 6 bases not matched to a gene; V was cut back by 6 bases and J by 5 bases. The length of the CDR3 is 13 residues. Production of TCR cDNA was by 5'RACE template switching, which also added a universal primer site and UMIs. TCRdb re-derived calls from the 5' RACE reads in MiXCR, one entry per CDR3 protein. The sample lists approximately 610,000 distinct CDR3 sequences, approximately 16% occurring once. Broader study findings: The booster response re-showed most primary clones: around 96% CD4, approximately 90% CD8.

As regards this clonotype: Its target is unknown.

The specimen was PBMCs, collected 4 to 6 days after the first yellow fever vaccination. This sequence originates from a man younger than 35 who received the YFV17D yellow fever vaccine. J is TRBJ1-2 and V is TRBV25-1; 7 nucleotides agree with TRBD1. The CDR3 spells CASRDRDLYGYTF. CDR3 sequence (DNA): TGTGCCAGCAGAGACAGGGATCTTTATGGCTACACCTTC.